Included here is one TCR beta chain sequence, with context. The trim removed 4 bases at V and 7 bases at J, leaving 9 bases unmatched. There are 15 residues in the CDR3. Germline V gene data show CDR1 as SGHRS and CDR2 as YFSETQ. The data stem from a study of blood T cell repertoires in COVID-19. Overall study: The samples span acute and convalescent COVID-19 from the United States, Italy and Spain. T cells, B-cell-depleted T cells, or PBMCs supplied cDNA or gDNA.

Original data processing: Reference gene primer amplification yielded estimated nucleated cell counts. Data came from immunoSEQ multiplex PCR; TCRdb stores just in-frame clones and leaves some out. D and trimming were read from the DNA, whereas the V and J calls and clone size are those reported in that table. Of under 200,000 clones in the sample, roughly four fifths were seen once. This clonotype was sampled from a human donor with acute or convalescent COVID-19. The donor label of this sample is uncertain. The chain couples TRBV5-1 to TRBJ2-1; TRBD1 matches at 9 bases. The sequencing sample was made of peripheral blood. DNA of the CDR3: TGCGCCAGCAGCGAGACCGGGACAGGGTTGAATGAGCAGTTCTTC. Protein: CASSETGTGLNEQFF.